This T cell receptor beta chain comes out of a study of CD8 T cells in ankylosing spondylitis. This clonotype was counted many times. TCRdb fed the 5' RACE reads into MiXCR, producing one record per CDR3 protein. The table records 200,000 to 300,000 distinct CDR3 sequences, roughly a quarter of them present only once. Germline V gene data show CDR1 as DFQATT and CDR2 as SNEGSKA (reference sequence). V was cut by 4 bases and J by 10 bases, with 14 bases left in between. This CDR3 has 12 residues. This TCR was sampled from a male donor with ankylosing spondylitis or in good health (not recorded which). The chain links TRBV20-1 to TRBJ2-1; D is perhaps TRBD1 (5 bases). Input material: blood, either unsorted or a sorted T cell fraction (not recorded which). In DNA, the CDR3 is TGCAGTGCTACCCCCCAGGGCGGAGAGCAGTTCTTC. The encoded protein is CSATPQGGEQFF.